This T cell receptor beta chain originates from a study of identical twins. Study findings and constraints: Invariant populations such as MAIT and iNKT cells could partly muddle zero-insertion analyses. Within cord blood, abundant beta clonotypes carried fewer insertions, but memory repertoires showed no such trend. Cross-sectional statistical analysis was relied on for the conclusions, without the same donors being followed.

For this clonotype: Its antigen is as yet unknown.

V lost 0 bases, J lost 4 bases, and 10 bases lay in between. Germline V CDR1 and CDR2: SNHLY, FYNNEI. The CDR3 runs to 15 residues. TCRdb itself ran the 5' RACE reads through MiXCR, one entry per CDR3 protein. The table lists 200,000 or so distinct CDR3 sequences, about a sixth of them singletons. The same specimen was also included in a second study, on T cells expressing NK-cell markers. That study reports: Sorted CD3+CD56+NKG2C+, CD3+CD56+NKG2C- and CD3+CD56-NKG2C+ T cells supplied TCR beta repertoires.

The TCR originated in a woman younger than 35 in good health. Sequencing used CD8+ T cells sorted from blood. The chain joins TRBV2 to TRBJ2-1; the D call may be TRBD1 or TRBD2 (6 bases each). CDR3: CASSEAGGQYNEQFF. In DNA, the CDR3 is TGTGCCAGCAGTGAAGCGGGGGGCCAGTACAATGAGCAGTTCTTC.